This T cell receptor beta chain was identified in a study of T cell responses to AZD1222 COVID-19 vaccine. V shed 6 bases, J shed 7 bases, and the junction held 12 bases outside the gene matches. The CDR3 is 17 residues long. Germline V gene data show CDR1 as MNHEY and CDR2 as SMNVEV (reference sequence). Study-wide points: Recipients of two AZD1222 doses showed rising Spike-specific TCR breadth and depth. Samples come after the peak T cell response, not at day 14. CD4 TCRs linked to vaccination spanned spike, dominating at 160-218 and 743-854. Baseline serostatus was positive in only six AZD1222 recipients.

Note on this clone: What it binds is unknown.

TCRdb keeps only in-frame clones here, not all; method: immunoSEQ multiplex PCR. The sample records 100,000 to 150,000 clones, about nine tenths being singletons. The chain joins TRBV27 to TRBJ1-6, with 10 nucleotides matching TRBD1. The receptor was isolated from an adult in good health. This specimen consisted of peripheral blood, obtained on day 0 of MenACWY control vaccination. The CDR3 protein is CASSHGHRDRGNSPLHF. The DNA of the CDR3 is TGTGCCAGCAGCCACGGACACCGGGACAGGGGCAATTCACCCCTCCACTTT.